Listed here are 6 T cell receptor beta chains from one sample, sequenced in a study of blood T cell repertoires in COVID-19. Here immunoSEQ multiplex PCR was the method, and the copy in TCRdb shows in-frame clones only, minus some. The sample consists of some 240,000 clones, around 83% of them appearing once. The sequenced sample consisted of peripheral blood. The receptors were gathered from a woman older than 75 with acute or convalescent COVID-19.

The chain joins TRBV19 to TRBJ1-5; 10 positions agree with TRBD1. Trimming took 1 base from V and 2 from J; bases not matched to a gene: 5. Germline V gene lookup returns CDR1 LNHDA and CDR2 SQIVND (reference sequence). The CDR3 totals 17 residues. CDR3 sequence (DNA): TGTGCCAGTAGTATAGTTCGACAGGGGGCCCGCAATCAGCCCCAGCATTTT. It codes for CASSIVRQGARNQPQHF.

A word on this clone: Other DNA sequences in the sample encode the same CDR3. The V call is TRBV2, the J call TRBJ2-7; D unclear. Germline assignment: CDR1 SNHLY and CDR2 FYNNEI. The V end was cut by 4 bases, the J end by 2 bases, with 3 bases between. The CDR3 has 11 amino acids. The CDR3 nucleotides are TGTGCCAGCAGTGCCGCCTACGAGCAGTACTTC. Residues: CASSAAYEQYF.

The chain employs TRBV7-9 and TRBJ1-2; D remains ambiguous. Germline V gene lookup returns CDR1 SEHNR and CDR2 FQNEAQ (reference sequence). There are 12 residues in the CDR3. The V gene lost 3 bases and the J gene lost 4 bases, with 6 bases spanning the gap. In DNA, the CDR3 is TGTGCCAGCAGCTTTACAAGCTATGGCTACACCTTC. It encodes CASSFTSYGYTF.

The chain couples TRBV9 to TRBJ1-5; D call uncertain. Trimming pared 3 bases from V and 6 bases from J, leaving 13 bases between. Germline values: CDR1 SGDLS, CDR2 YYNGEE. The CDR3 contains 14 residues. This CDR3 is CASSGGDYVQPQHF. CDR3 coding DNA: TGTGCCAGCAGCGGGGGAGACTATGTTCAGCCCCAGCATTTT.

The J gene is TRBJ2-7, the V gene TRBV10-3; 8 bases match TRBD1. V gave up 5 bases and J gave up 5 bases; unmatched junction bases: 11. The CDR3 is 15 residues long. The V gene's germline CDR1 is ENHRY and CDR2 SYGVKD. CDR3 nucleotide sequence: TGTGCCATCAGTAGGACCCCGGACAGGGCGGACGAGCAGTACTTC. The encoded protein is CAISRTPDRADEQYF.

The chain joins TRBV19 to TRBJ2-7, with D uncertain. Germline CDR1 reads LNHDA; CDR2 reads SQIVND (reference sequence). The CDR3 covers 14 residues. Trimming cost V 0 bases and J 7 bases, with 13 bases left between them. CDR3 sequence (DNA): TGTGCCAGTAGTATAGACGGGTCGGTGGCAGAGCAGTACTTC. It yields the protein CASSIDGSVAEQYF.